A single sample is the source of the 25 T cell receptor beta chains below, sequenced in a study of T cells after yellow fever vaccination. Each CDR3 protein gets one entry after TCRdb re-called the 5' RACE reads with MiXCR. The sample yields around 30,000 distinct CDR3 sequences, under 6% seen once. The source was CD8+ T cells sorted from PBMCs, collected 10 days after the yellow fever booster vaccination. These receptors all come from a man in his thirties or forties who received the YFV17D yellow fever vaccine.

This clonotype was found many times. The gene calls are TRBV7-9 and TRBJ2-7; D ambiguous. Per germline, CDR1 SEHNR and CDR2 FQNEAQ (reference sequence). Trimming shortened V by 3 bases and J by 2 bases, and 8 bases separated the two germline ends. The CDR3 contains 13 residues. DNA of the CDR3: TGTGCCAGCAGCTTGGGGTTCACCTACGAGCAGTACTTC. Its translation is CASSLGFTYEQYF.

This clonotype was observed at least ten times. The genes are TRBV6-2 or TRBV6-3 and TRBJ1-1, with 8 bases fitting TRBD1. After removal of 7 bases from V and 2 bases from J, the junction contained 12 bases not matched to a gene. Germline CDR1 reads MNHEY; CDR2 reads SVGEGT. CDR3 length: 16 amino acids. CDR3 bases: TGTGCCAGCAAACATCCCGGGACAGGAATCAACACTGAAGCTTTCTTT. Protein sequence: CASKHPGTGINTEAFF.

This clonotype was seen only a few times. V usage is TRBV6-1 and J usage is TRBJ2-1; possibly TRBD1 for D (6 bases). The germline CDR1 and CDR2 sequences are MNHNS and SASEGT. V was pared by 6 bases and J by 5 bases, with 8 bases between. The CDR3 loop spans 12 amino acids. This chain's CDR3 is CASSRTDNEQFF. CDR3 DNA sequence: TGTGCCAGCAGCCGGACAGACAATGAGCAGTTCTTC.

This clonotype was recorded a few times. The genes are TRBV6-5 and TRBJ2-5; no clear D gene. CDR1 is MNHEY and CDR2 is SVGAGI in the germline V gene. This CDR3 is built from 13 residues. With 6 bases removed from V and 3 bases from J, the gap between germline ends came to 11 bases. The CDR3 loop is CASRSTQEETQYF. CDR3 in DNA: TGTGCCAGCAGATCCACACAAGAAGAGACCCAGTACTTC.

This clonotype has ten or more counts. The chain carries TRBV12-5 and TRBJ2-1; D gene ambiguous. The germline V and J ends were trimmed by 6 bases and 2 bases, with 14 bases remaining between them. The CDR3 is 15 residues long. Germline V gene lookup returns CDR1 LGHNT and CDR2 FRNRAP. This chain's CDR3 is CASGLSTKPYNEQFF. CDR3 DNA: TGTGCTAGTGGCCTATCGACCAAGCCCTACAATGAGCAGTTCTTC. The whole variable domain, remainder taken from reference TRBV12-5 and TRBJ2-1, is DARVTQTPRHKVTEMGQEVTMRCQPILGHNTVFWYRQTMMQGLELLAYFRNRAPLDDSGMPKDRFSAEMPDATLATLKIQPSEPRDSAVYFCASGLSTKPYNEQFFGPGTRLTVL.

The CDR3: CAIGPWPSGSTDTQYF. DNA of the CDR3: TGTGCCATCGGCCCCTGGCCTAGCGGGAGCACAGATACGCAGTATTTT. J is TRBJ2-3 and V is TRBV5-3; 8 bases are shared with TRBD2. TRBV5-3 is treated as an ORF (open reading frame) with a function not yet certain. The CDR3 extends over 16 amino acids. With V trimmed by 9 bases and J by 0 bases, 12 bases remained unmatched.

The table lists this clonotype with many counts. The chain links TRBV20-1 to TRBJ2-3, with 8 bases aligning to TRBD1. The CDR3 runs 16 residues. Trimming at V came to 2 bases and at J to 5 bases, leaving 12 bases not matched to a gene. Germline V gene data show CDR1 as DFQATT and CDR2 as SNEGSKA (reference sequence). CDR3 sequence reads: CSARWGQGAVVDTQYF. In nucleotides, the CDR3 is TGCAGTGCTAGATGGGGGCAGGGGGCCGTGGTAGATACGCAGTATTTT.

This clonotype was seen ten or more times. This chain joins TRBV10-2 and TRBJ2-5; D remains ambiguous. CDR1 and CDR2 from the germline V gene are WSHSY and SAAADI. With 3 bases removed from V and 5 bases from J, the gap between germline ends came to 19 bases. The CDR3 has 16 residues. Here the CDR3 DNA reads TGCGCCAGCAGTGACCCTACTGATGACCCTGGGGAGACCCAGTACTTC. Its translation is CASSDPTDDPGETQYF.

This clonotype was detected ten times or more. J is TRBJ2-7 and V is TRBV27, with D possibly called TRBD1 or TRBD2 (5 bases each). In germline, CDR1 is MNHEY, CDR2 SMNVEV (reference sequence). The germline V and J ends were trimmed by 5 bases and 5 bases, with 13 bases remaining between them. CDR3 size: 13 residues. CDR3 DNA: TGTGCCAGCAGTCCCCTAGGGACGGACGAGCAGTACTTC. It encodes CASSPLGTDEQYF.

This clonotype was counted at least ten times. This chain uses TRBV7-2 with TRBJ2-7; possibly TRBD1 for D (6 bases). The CDR3 is made up of 13 amino acids. Germline values: CDR1 SGHTA, CDR2 FQGNSA. V lost 3 bases to trimming and J lost 3 bases, with 9 bases between them. CDR3 protein: CASSFAGDYEQYF. In DNA, the CDR3 is TGTGCCAGCAGCTTCGCAGGGGACTACGAGCAGTACTTC.

This clonotype was counted many times. The genes are TRBV7-6 and TRBJ2-7; TRBD1 aligns across 7 bases. The CDR3 covers 17 residues. Trimming cost V 5 bases and J 0 bases; bases outside gene matches: 13. CDR1 SGHVS and CDR2 FNYEAQ come from the germline V gene. In nucleotides, the CDR3 is TGTGCCAGCAGCCGAGACTGGTCGGGACAGACCTCCTACGAGCAGTACTTC. Translated, it gives CASSRDWSGQTSYEQYF.

Many counts were recorded for this clonotype. The chain links TRBV29-1 to TRBJ2-1, with 7 bases identical to TRBD1. V dropped 2 bases and J dropped 3; count of bases not matched to a gene: 10. Germline V lookup: CDR1 SQVTM, CDR2 ANQGSEA. The CDR3 is 16 amino acids. As DNA, the CDR3 is TGCAGCGTTGAAAAATTGACAGGGCTAGACTACAATGAGCAGTTCTTC. Its protein product is CSVEKLTGLDYNEQFF.

This clonotype was recorded at least ten times. This chain joins TRBV4-2 and TRBJ2-7, with 10 bases fitting TRBD2. The CDR3 loop spans 17 amino acids. From germline, CDR1 is LGHNA and CDR2 YNFKEQ. V shed 3 bases, J shed 3 bases, and the junction held 11 bases outside the gene matches. CDR3 bases: TGTGCCAGCAGCCATCCCCCGGGGGCTAGCGGGGGCTACGAGCAGTACTTC. This translates into CASSHPPGASGGYEQYF.

This clonotype was picked up many times. The CDR3, as DNA: TGTGCCAGCAGCCAAGAGGTACCGGGAAGTTACACCTACGAGCAGTACTTC. Its translation: CASSQEVPGSYTYEQYF. The rearrangement joins TRBV4-2 to TRBJ2-7; possible D gene TRBD2, 5 bases. The CDR3 is made up of 17 amino acids. Trimming cost V 0 bases and J 2 bases, with 17 bases left between them. Per germline, CDR1 LGHNA and CDR2 YNFKEQ.

This clonotype was picked up many times. This chain joins TRBV27 and TRBJ2-3; 8 bases map to TRBD1. This CDR3 comprises 15 residues. Looked up from germline, CDR1 is MNHEY and CDR2 is SMNVEV (reference sequence). J lost 1 base, V lost 7 bases, and 7 bases had no gene match. The CDR3 loop is CASTHGGQGTDTQYF. In DNA, the CDR3 is TGTGCCAGCACCCATGGGGGACAGGGCACAGATACGCAGTATTTT.

This clonotype occurred many times. The chain joins TRBV20-1 to TRBJ2-7; weak D call: TRBD1 (6 bases). CDR1 is DFQATT and CDR2 is SNEGSKA in the germline V gene (reference sequence). Trimming shortened V by 5 bases and J by 3 bases, and 14 bases separated the two germline ends. CDR3 size: 13 residues. The DNA for the CDR3 is TGCAGTGCTTCGGGACAAGAGTTCTACGAGCAGTACTTC. The encoded protein is CSASGQEFYEQYF.

This clonotype was seen ten or more times. The rearrangement uses TRBV29-1 and TRBJ2-5; TRBD2 aligns across 7 bases. With 6 bases clipped from V and 3 bases from J, the junction kept 4 bases outside the gene matches. CDR1 and CDR2 from the germline V gene are SQVTM and ANQGSEA. The CDR3 totals 12 residues. CDR3 coding DNA: TGCAGCGTCCCTGGACTAGAAGAGACCCAGTACTTC. Amino acid sequence: CSVPGLEETQYF.

This clonotype was seen many times. V gene TRBV29-1 combines with J gene TRBJ2-1; 9 bases agree with TRBD2. CDR1 and CDR2 from the germline V gene are SQVTM and ANQGSEA. The CDR3 contains 16 residues. Trimming removed 7 bases from V and 3 bases from J; junction bases left unmatched: 13. CDR3 bases: TGCAGCGCAATAGTTTCCCGACTAGCGGACTACAATGAGCAGTTCTTC. Residues: CSAIVSRLADYNEQFF.

This clonotype has at least ten counts. The genes are TRBV29-1 and TRBJ2-3; D gene ambiguous. Germline CDR1 reads SQVTM; CDR2 reads ANQGSEA. V lost 4 bases and J lost 6, with 8 bases in between. The CDR3 contains 11 residues. CDR3 nucleotide sequence: TGCAGCGTTGGCCCCCCCGATACGCAGTATTTT. This sequence encodes CSVGPPDTQYF.

This clonotype was picked up many times. The J gene is TRBJ2-7, the V gene TRBV7-6; the D gene could be TRBD1 or TRBD2 (5 bases each). The ends were cut back, 5 bases at V and 3 bases at J, with 11 bases in the middle. Germline V gene lookup returns CDR1 SGHVS and CDR2 FNYEAQ. The CDR3 loop spans 13 amino acids. For the CDR3, the DNA is TGTGCCAGCAGCCCGGGACCGGACTACGAGCAGTACTTC. This translates into CASSPGPDYEQYF. Filled out from reference TRBV7-6 and TRBJ2-7, the complete variable domain reads GAGVSQSPRYKVTKRGQDVALRCDPISGHVSLYWYRQALGQGPEFLTYFNYEAQQDKSGLPNDRFSAERPEGSISTLTIQRTEQRDSAMYRCASSPGPDYEQYFGPGTRLTVT.

This clonotype has ten or more counts. This sequence joins TRBV29-1 and TRBJ2-7; either TRBD1 or TRBD2 may fit D (5 bases each). CDR3 length equals 12 residues. Trimming shortened V by 4 bases and J by 6 bases, and 13 bases separated the two germline ends. CDR1 and CDR2 from the germline V gene are SQVTM and ANQGSEA. The chain's CDR3 is CSVGFGTTEQYF. CDR3 DNA sequence: TGCAGCGTTGGTTTTGGGACGACCGAGCAGTACTTC.

This clonotype has a count of ten or more. The chain combines TRBV7-2 with TRBJ1-1; TRBD1 matches 7 bases. The ends lost 6 bases at V and 8 bases at J; junction bases unmatched: 18. Germline lookup yields CDR1 SGHTA and CDR2 FQGNSA. The CDR3 is 16 residues long. The CDR3 region is CASSFFLPPGTDEAFF. The CDR3 DNA reads as TGTGCCAGCAGTTTTTTTCTCCCCCCCGGGACAGACGAAGCTTTCTTT.

This clonotype was observed many times. The V and J genes are TRBV5-4 and TRBJ2-7; 10 bases map to TRBD2. This CDR3 has 13 amino acids. Germline V gene sequence: CDR1 SGHNT, CDR2 YYREEE (reference sequence). Germline trimming cut 3 bases from V and 7 bases from J; bases unmatched to any gene: 4. In nucleotides, the CDR3 is TGTGCCAGCAGCTCTAGCGGGAGCGGGGAGCAGTACTTC. It encodes CASSSSGSGEQYF. The full variable domain, its missing parts supplied by reference TRBV5-4 and TRBJ2-7, is ETGVTQSPTHLIKTRGQQVTLRCSSQSGHNTVSWYQQALGQGPQFIFQYYREEENGRGNFPPRFSGLQFPNYSSELNVNALELDDSALYLCASSSSGSGEQYFGPGTRLTVT.

The chain employs TRBV29-1 and TRBJ1-2; the D gene is possibly TRBD1 (5 bases). The CDR3 covers 14 residues. Germline values: CDR1 SQVTM, CDR2 ANQGSEA. Trimming took off 5 bases at V and 5 bases at J, with 18 bases between the two ends. The CDR3 here is CSVRPAGGRYGYTF. The DNA of the CDR3 is TGCAGCGTTCGACCCGCGGGGGGACGATATGGCTACACCTTC.

The sample holds many counts of this clonotype. The rearrangement links TRBV10-3 to TRBJ2-1; 10 bases line up with TRBD2. Germline assignment: CDR1 ENHRY and CDR2 SYGVKD. V trimming: 3 bases; J trimming: 7 bases; junction bases outside the gene matches: 6. The CDR3 length is 15 residues. CDR3 nucleotides: TGTGCCATCAGTGACCCTAGCGGGAGCTATAATGAGCAGTTCTTC. It translates to CAISDPSGSYNEQFF.